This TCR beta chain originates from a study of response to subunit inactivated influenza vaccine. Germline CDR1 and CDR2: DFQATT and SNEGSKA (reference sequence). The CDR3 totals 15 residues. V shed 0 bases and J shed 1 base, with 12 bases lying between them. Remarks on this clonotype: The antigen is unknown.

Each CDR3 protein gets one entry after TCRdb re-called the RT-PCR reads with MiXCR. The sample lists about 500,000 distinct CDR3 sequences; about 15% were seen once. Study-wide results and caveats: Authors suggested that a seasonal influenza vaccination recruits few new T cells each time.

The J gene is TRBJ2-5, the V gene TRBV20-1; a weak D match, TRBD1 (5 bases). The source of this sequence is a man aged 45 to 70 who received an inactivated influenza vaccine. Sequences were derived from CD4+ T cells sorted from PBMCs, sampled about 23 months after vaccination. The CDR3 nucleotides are TGCAGTGCTAGAGAATGGGTTAGGGGCCAAGAGACCCAGTACTTC. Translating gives CSAREWVRGQETQYF.